Below, 18 T cell receptor beta chains from the same sample are listed, as sequenced in a study of cytomegalovirus exposure and HLA in healthy donors. Primers: 60 Vbeta forward and 13 Jbeta reverse. This table comes from immunoSEQ multiplex PCR, and its TCRdb copy is limited to in-frame clones, with some not included. Of around 61,000 clones listed, about 86% are singletons. Sample: PBMCs. The receptors originated from a man aged 40-50 years in good health and CMV-seronegative.

The V call is TRBV7-8, the J call TRBJ2-1; unclear D gene. Germline CDR1 reads SGHVS; CDR2 reads FQNEAQ. V dropped 3 bases and J dropped 2 bases, with 14 bases sitting between them. The CDR3 spans 16 residues. The CDR3 protein is CASSFKRLDPYNEQFF. CDR3 DNA: TGTGCCAGCAGCTTCAAACGGCTAGATCCCTACAATGAGCAGTTCTTC.

This clone came up once. CDR3 residues: CASSPGQNPNYYTF. CDR3 DNA sequence: TGTGCCAGCAGCCCCGGACAGAACCCAAACTACTACACCTTC. The chain links TRBV5-6 to TRBJ1-2, with a weak D call TRBD1 (6 bases). Trimming shortened V by 4 bases and J by 10 bases, and 20 bases separated the two germline ends. Germline V CDR1 and CDR2: SGHDT, YYEEEE. The CDR3 is 14 residues long.

The rearrangement joins TRBV6-1 to TRBJ1-2; D might be TRBD1 (5 bases). Looked up from germline, CDR1 is MNHNS and CDR2 is SASEGT. V gave up 1 base and J gave up 2 bases, with 11 bases separating them. The CDR3 consists of 15 residues. CDR3 coding DNA: TGTGCCAGCAGTGAAGGGGGCACCGCCAACTATGGCTACACCTTC. This codes for CASSEGGTANYGYTF.

This clone was counted a few times. The chain carries TRBV4-1 and TRBJ2-6; D uncertain. The CDR3 has 15 residues. V was shortened by 1 base and J by 0 bases, with 4 bases between the two germline ends. From germline, CDR1 is MGHRA and CDR2 YSYEKL. The CDR3 protein is CASSQGYSGANVLTF. The CDR3 DNA is TGCGCCAGCAGCCAAGGCTACTCTGGGGCCAACGTCCTGACTTTC.

V usage is TRBV28 and J usage is TRBJ1-1; D perhaps matches TRBD1 (6 bases). The CDR3 totals 21 residues. The germline V gene encodes CDR1 MDHEN and CDR2 SYDVKM. V shed 6 bases and J shed 0 bases, with 32 bases lying between them. The CDR3 nucleotides are TGTGCCAGCAGCCCTGCTACCGGACAGAGTCCTTTCCCTGTCATGAACACTGAAGCTTTCTTT. Amino acid sequence: CASSPATGQSPFPVMNTEAFF. Using reference TRBV28 and TRBJ1-1 for the parts outside the CDR3, the full variable domain is DVKVTQSSRYLVKRTGEKVFLECVQDMDHENMFWYRQDPGLGLRLIYFSYDVKMKEKGDIPEGYSVSREKKERFSLILESASTNQTSMYLCASSPATGQSPFPVMNTEAFFGQGTRLTVV.

In DNA, the CDR3 is TGCGCCAGCAGCAATATGGACAGAAACCTAAACACCATATATTTT. Its protein product is CASSNMDRNLNTIYF. This chain joins TRBV5-1 and TRBJ1-3, with D maybe TRBD1 (6 bases). The CDR3 extends over 15 amino acids. The germline V gene has CDR1 SGHRS and CDR2 YFSETQ. V lost 4 bases and J lost 6, with 17 bases in between.

The J gene is TRBJ2-2, the V gene TRBV13; 7 nucleotides agree with TRBD2. Germline CDR1 is PRHDT and CDR2 is FYEKMQ (reference sequence). The CDR3 is 16 residues long. With 4 bases clipped from V and 6 bases from J, the junction kept 11 bases outside the gene matches. In nucleotides, the CDR3 is TGTGCCAGCAGCTCCGGACTAGAACGAGTCCCCGGGGAGCTGTTTTTT. Its translation is CASSSGLERVPGELFF.

The genes are TRBV14 and TRBJ1-1, with a weak D call TRBD1 (6 bases). Trimming stripped 0 bases from V and 4 bases from J, with 9 bases between. Germline V gives CDR1 SGHDN, CDR2 FVKESK. CDR3 size: 14 residues. In nucleotides, the CDR3 is TGTGCCAGCAGCCAAGAGGGGGCGCGCACTGAAGCTTTCTTT. Translating it yields CASSQEGARTEAFF. The variable domain in full, with the rest retrieved from reference TRBV14 and TRBJ1-1, is EAGVTQFPSHSVIEKGQTVTLRCDPISGHDNLYWYRRVMGKEIKFLLHFVKESKQDESGMPNNRFLAERTGGTYSTLKVQPAELEDSGVYFCASSQEGARTEAFFGQGTRLTVV.

The rearrangement joins TRBV5-1 to TRBJ2-2; perhaps TRBD1 as D (5 bases). V was cut by 1 base and J by 1 base, with 14 bases left in between. Germline CDR1 reads SGHRS; CDR2 reads YFSETQ. This CDR3 has 17 amino acids. The CDR3 nucleotides are TGCGCCAGCAGCTTGATTTCCAGGGCAGTGAACACCGGGGAGCTGTTTTTT. Amino acid sequence: CASSLISRAVNTGELFF.

The chain links TRBV7-2 to TRBJ1-1; no definite D call. The CDR3 loop spans 11 amino acids. Trimming removed 5 bases at V and 6 bases at J, with 7 bases between. The germline CDR1 and CDR2 sequences are SGHTA and FQGNSA. CDR3 sequence reads: CASSPYSEAFF. CDR3 DNA: TGTGCCAGCAGCCCGTATTCTGAAGCTTTCTTT.

This clone was seen more than once but under ten times. CDR3 coding DNA: TGTGCCAGCAGTGAGAGACTAGGACTTGAGCAGTTCTTC. Protein sequence: CASSERLGLEQFF. V gene TRBV6-1 combines with J gene TRBJ2-1; TRBD2 is a possible D gene (6 bases). CDR3 size: 13 residues. Trimming removed 3 bases at V and 9 bases at J, with 12 bases between. In germline, CDR1 is MNHNS, CDR2 SASEGT.

The gene calls are TRBV10-3 and TRBJ2-5; TRBD1 is a possible D gene (6 bases). Trimming stripped 3 bases from V and 5 bases from J, with 19 bases between. The CDR3 is 16 amino acids. Germline CDR1 and CDR2: ENHRY and SYGVKD. The CDR3 coding sequence is TGTGCCATCAGTGATCCAGGGGCAGGGGTTAAGGAGACCCAGTACTTC. As protein: CAISDPGAGVKETQYF.

The chain links TRBV11-2 to TRBJ2-1; 7 nucleotides agree with TRBD2. This CDR3 is 14 amino acids long. Per germline, CDR1 SGHAT and CDR2 FQNNGV. V dropped 2 bases and J dropped 7; count of bases not matched to a gene: 5. In DNA, the CDR3 is TGTGCCAGCAGCTTATTACGGGGGGAGAATGAGCAGTTCTTC. It yields the protein CASSLLRGENEQFF.

The chain links TRBV15 to TRBJ1-3; no firm D call. This CDR3 has 16 residues. The V end lost 0 bases, the J end lost 2 bases, and 11 bases lay between the germline ends. Germline assignment: CDR1 LNHNV and CDR2 YYDKDF (reference sequence). In DNA, the CDR3 is TGTGCCACCAGCAGAGATGCCCCGGGGACTGGAAACACCATATATTTT. Its protein product is CATSRDAPGTGNTIYF.

The chain carries TRBV7-8 and TRBJ2-7; TRBD2 matches at 7 bases. CDR3 length: 15 residues. Germline V gene lookup returns CDR1 SGHVS and CDR2 FQNEAQ. V shed 5 bases, J shed 2 bases, and the junction held 9 bases outside the gene matches. The CDR3 coding sequence is TGTGCCAGCAGCAGTGGGAGCGGGATTCCCTACGAGCAGTACTTC. Its protein is CASSSGSGIPYEQYF. Full variable domain (outside the CDR3, taken from reference TRBV7-8 and TRBJ2-7): GAGVSQSPRYKVAKRGQDVALRCDPISGHVSLFWYQQALGQGPEFLTYFQNEAQLDKSGLPSDRFFAERPEGSVSTLKIQRTQQEDSAVYLCASSSGSGIPYEQYFGPGTRLTVT.

The genes are TRBV5-1 and TRBJ2-5; maybe TRBD2 (6 bases). CDR3 length: 14 residues. V lost 2 bases and J lost 1, with 9 bases in between. Germline V gene lookup returns CDR1 SGHRS and CDR2 YFSETQ. For the CDR3, the DNA is TGCGCCAGCAGCTTTGGACTACCCCAAGAGACCCAGTACTTC. Its protein product is CASSFGLPQETQYF.

This clone was picked up a small number of times. The V gene is TRBV6-4, the J gene TRBJ2-7; 9 bases fit TRBD1. Losses at the gene ends were 5 bases for V and 3 bases for J; bases not matched to a gene: 14. Germline lookup yields CDR1 MRHNA and CDR2 SNTAGT. The CDR3 consists of 17 residues. CDR3 protein: CASSTSDRDRADYEQYF. Here the CDR3 DNA reads TGTGCCAGCAGTACAAGCGACCGGGACAGGGCCGACTACGAGCAGTACTTC.

V is TRBV6-5 and J is TRBJ1-2, with D possibly TRBD1 on 5 matching bases. This CDR3 region has 15 residues. The germline V gene encodes CDR1 MNHEY and CDR2 SVGAGI. V lost 5 bases and J lost 6, with 19 bases in between. The CDR3 reads CASSPTLGGGNGYTF. The CDR3 nucleotides are TGTGCCAGCAGTCCGACCTTGGGGGGTGGGAATGGCTACACCTTC.